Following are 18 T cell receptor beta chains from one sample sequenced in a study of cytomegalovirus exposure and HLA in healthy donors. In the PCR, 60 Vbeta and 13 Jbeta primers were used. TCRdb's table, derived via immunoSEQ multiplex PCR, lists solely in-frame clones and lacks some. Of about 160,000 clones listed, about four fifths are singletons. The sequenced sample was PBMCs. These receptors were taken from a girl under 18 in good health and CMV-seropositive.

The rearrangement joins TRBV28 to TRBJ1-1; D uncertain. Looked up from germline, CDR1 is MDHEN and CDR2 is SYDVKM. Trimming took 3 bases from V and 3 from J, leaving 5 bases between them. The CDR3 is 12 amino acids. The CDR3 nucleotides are TGTGCCAGCAGTTTGCCGGACACTGAAGCTTTCTTT. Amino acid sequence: CASSLPDTEAFF.

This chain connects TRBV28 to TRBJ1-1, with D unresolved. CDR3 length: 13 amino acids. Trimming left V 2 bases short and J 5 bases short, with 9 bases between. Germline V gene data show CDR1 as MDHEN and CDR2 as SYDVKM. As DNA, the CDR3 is TGTGCCAGCAGTTTACTGCCCGGGACTGAAGCTTTCTTT. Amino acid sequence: CASSLLPGTEAFF.

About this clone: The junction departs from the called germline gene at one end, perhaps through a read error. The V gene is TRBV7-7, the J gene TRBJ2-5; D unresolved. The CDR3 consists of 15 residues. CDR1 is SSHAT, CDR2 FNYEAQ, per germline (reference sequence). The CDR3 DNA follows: TGTGCTAGCAGCTCCCTCGGCGCAGGTCGGGAGACCCAGTACTTC. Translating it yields CASSSLGAGRETQYF.

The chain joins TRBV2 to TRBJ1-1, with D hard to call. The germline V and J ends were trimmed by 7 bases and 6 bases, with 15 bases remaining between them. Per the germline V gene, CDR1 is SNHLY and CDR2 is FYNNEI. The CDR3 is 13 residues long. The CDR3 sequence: CASMSTGYAEAFF. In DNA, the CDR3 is TGTGCCAGCATGTCGACGGGGTACGCTGAAGCTTTCTTT. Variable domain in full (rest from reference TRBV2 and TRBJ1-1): EPEVTQTPSHQVTQMGQEVILRCVPISNHLYFYWYRQILGQKVEFLVSFYNNEISEKSEIFDDQFSVERPDGSNFTLKIRSTKLEDSAMYFCASMSTGYAEAFFGQGTRLTVV.

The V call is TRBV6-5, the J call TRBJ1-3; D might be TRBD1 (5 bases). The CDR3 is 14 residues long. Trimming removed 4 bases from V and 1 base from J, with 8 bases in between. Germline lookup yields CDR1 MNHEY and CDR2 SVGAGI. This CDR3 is CASSSQVSGNTIYF. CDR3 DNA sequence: TGTGCCAGCAGTTCACAGGTTTCTGGAAACACCATATATTTT.

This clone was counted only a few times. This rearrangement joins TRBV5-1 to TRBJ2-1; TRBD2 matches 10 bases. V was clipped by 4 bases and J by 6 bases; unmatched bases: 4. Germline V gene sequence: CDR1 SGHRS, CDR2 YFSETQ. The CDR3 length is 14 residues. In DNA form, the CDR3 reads TGCGCCAGCAGCGAGCGGGAGGGTTCCAATGAGCAGTTCTTC. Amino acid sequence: CASSEREGSNEQFF.

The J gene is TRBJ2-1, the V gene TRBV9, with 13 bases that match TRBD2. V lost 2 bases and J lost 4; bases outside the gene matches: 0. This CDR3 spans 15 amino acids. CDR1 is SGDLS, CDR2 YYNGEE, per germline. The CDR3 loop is CASSVTSGGYNEQFF. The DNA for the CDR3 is TGTGCCAGCAGCGTGACTAGCGGGGGGTACAATGAGCAGTTCTTC.

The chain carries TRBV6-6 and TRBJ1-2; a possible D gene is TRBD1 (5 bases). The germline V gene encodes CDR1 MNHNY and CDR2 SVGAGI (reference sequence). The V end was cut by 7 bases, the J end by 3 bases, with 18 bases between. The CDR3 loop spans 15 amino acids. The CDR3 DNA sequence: TGTGCCAGCACTTTTGGGACTGCGCGTGACTATGGCTACACCTTC. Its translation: CASTFGTARDYGYTF.

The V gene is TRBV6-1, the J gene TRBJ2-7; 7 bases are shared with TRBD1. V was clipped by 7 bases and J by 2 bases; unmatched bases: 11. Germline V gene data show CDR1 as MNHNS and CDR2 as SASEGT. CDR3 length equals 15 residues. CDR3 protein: CASILVETGPYEQYF. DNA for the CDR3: TGTGCCAGCATCTTGGTAGAGACAGGGCCCTACGAGCAGTACTTC.

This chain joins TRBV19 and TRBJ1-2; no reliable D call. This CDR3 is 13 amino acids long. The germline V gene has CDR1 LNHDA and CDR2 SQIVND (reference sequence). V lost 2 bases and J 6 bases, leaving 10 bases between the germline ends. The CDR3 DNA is TGTGCCAGTAGTATATTACAGTTCGATGGCTACACCTTC. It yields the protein CASSILQFDGYTF.

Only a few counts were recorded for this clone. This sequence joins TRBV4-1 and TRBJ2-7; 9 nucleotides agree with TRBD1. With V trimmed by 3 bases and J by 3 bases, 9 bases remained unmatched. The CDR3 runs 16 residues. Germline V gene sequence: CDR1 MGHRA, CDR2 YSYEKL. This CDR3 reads CASSHLSGQGVYEQYF. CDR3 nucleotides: TGCGCCAGCAGCCATCTATCGGGACAGGGAGTCTACGAGCAGTACTTC.

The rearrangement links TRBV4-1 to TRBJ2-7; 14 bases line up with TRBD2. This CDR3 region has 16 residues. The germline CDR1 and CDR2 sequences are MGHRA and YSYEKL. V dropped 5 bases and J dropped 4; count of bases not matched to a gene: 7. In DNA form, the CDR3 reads TGCGCCAGCAGCAGCCGACTAGCGGGAGGGGAATACGAGCAGTACTTC. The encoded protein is CASSSRLAGGEYEQYF.

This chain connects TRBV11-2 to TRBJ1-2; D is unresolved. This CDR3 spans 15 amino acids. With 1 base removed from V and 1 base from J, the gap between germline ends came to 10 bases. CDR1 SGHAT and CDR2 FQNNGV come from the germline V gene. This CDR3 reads CASSLGPRVNYGYTF. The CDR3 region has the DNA TGTGCCAGCAGCTTAGGTCCCCGGGTTAACTATGGCTACACCTTC.

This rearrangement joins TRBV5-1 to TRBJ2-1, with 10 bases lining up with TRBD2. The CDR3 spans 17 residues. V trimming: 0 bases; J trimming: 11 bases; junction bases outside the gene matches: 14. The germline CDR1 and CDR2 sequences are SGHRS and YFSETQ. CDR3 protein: CASSLAFTQREGSKQFF. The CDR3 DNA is TGCGCCAGCAGCTTGGCCTTTACGCAGCGGGAGGGAAGTAAGCAGTTCTTC.

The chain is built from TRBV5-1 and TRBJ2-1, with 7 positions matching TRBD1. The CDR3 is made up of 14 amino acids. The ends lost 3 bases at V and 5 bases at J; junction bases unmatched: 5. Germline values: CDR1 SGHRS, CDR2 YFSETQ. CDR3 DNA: TGCGCCAGCAGCTCCGGGACAGAAGACAATGAGCAGTTCTTC. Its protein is CASSSGTEDNEQFF.

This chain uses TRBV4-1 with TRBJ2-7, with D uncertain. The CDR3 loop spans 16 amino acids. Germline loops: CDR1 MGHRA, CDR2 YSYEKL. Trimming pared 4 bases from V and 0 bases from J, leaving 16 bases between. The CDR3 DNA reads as TGCGCCAGCAGCCCTGAATCGACTTATAGCTCCTACGAGCAGTACTTC. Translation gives CASSPESTYSSYEQYF.

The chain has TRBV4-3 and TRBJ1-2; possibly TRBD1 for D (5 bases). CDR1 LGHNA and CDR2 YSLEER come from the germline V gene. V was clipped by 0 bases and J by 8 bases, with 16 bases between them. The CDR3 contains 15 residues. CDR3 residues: CASSQDQGEGRGYTF. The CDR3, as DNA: TGCGCCAGCAGCCAAGATCAAGGGGAAGGAAGAGGCTACACCTTC.

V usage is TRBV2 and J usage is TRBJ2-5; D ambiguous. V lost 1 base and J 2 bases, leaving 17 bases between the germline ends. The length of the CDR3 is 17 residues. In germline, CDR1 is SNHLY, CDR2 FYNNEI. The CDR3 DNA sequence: TGTGCCAGCAGTGAAGGACTGTCGTCGGTCCTTCAAGAGACCCAGTACTTC. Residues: CASSEGLSSVLQETQYF.